Below are 29 T cell receptor beta chains sequenced from a single sample in a study of T-cell reconstitution after alpha-beta-depleted transplantation in children (dated by TCRdb to 2016 to 2017). To prepare the library, PCR was applied. Instrument used: Illumina HiSeq 2500. TCR libraries were prepared with molecular barcoding, using unique molecular identifiers to normalize TCRbeta repertoire quantification. The public reads were reanalyzed by TCRdb: fastp trimming at Q25, MiXCR alignment, in-frame beta chains only. Identical CDR3 protein sequences are pooled into one entry, listed with their most common genes and DNA. The sample profile shows 240,000 or so distinct CDR3 sequences; roughly 8.2% of them were found once. Together, the top ten hold nearly 6.5% of the sample. This sample's treatment or condition label indicates: allogeneic hematopoietic cell transplantation with graft depleted of TCRalphabeta T cells and CD19 B cells.

The sample consisted of PBMCs, mostly from graft donor cells, taken 180 days after TCRalphabeta/CD19-depleted stem cell transplant. The source is a male patient under 18 who had a stem cell transplant for acute lymphoblastic leukemia, so the T cells may come from the graft donor.

This clonotype was detected many times. V gene TRBV29-1 combines with J gene TRBJ2-5; 7 nucleotides line up with TRBD1. The CDR3 extends over 13 amino acids. Losses at the gene ends were 4 bases for V and 9 bases for J; bases not matched to a gene: 11. The V gene's germline CDR1 is SQVTM and CDR2 ANQGSEA. The CDR3 DNA is TGCAGCGTTGGAGGGACAGCTGTCCGGGCCCAGTACTTC. This gives the protein CSVGGTAVRAQYF.

This clonotype appeared many times. The chain carries TRBV20-1 and TRBJ2-6; 9 bases fit TRBD1. V shed 3 bases and J 1 base; nucleotides not matched to a gene: 4. The length of the CDR3 is 16 residues. Per germline, CDR1 DFQATT and CDR2 SNEGSKA (reference sequence). The CDR3 reads CSASRDRASGANVLTF. The CDR3 DNA follows: TGCAGTGCTAGTCGGGACAGGGCATCTGGGGCCAACGTCCTGACTTTC.

The chain employs TRBV23-1 and TRBJ1-2; D is possibly TRBD1 (5 bases). TRBV23-1 is sorted into the ORF group, with uncertain function. The CDR3 totals 12 residues. V was pared by 8 bases and J by 6 bases, with 13 bases between. CDR3 DNA sequence: TGCGCCAGCCTGTTGGGGGGAAATGGCTACACCTTC. This translates into CASLLGGNGYTF.

This clonotype was seen ten or more times. CDR3 nucleotide sequence: TGCAGCGTTGAAGATCTTTTGCTAGCGGGAGAAGGGAATGAGCAGTTCTTC. This gives the protein CSVEDLLLAGEGNEQFF. V is TRBV29-1 and J is TRBJ2-1; 10 nucleotides line up with TRBD2. Germline V lookup: CDR1 SQVTM, CDR2 ANQGSEA. The CDR3 covers 17 residues. The trim removed 0 bases at V and 7 bases at J, leaving 12 bases unmatched.

This clonotype was counted at least ten times. The V gene is TRBV4-2, the J gene TRBJ2-2; D could derive from TRBD1 or TRBD2 (5 bases each). Trimming took off 1 base at V and 7 bases at J, with 10 bases between the two ends. The CDR3 runs to 14 residues. The germline CDR1 and CDR2 sequences are LGHNA and YNFKEQ. The CDR3 reads CASSQVRGLGELFF. The CDR3 nucleotides are TGTGCCAGCAGCCAAGTTCGGGGCCTCGGGGAGCTGTTTTTT.

At least ten counts were recorded for this clonotype. The rearrangement uses TRBV28 and TRBJ2-7; unclear D gene. V dropped 3 bases and J dropped 7 bases, with 13 bases sitting between them. CDR1 is MDHEN, CDR2 SYDVKM, per germline. The CDR3 runs to 13 residues. CDR3 coding DNA: TGTGCCAGCAGTTTGAACAACCCCAGGGAGCAGTACTTC. It specifies CASSLNNPREQYF. Drawing the rest from reference TRBV28 and TRBJ2-7, the complete variable domain is DVKVTQSSRYLVKRTGEKVFLECVQDMDHENMFWYRQDPGLGLRLIYFSYDVKMKEKGDIPEGYSVSREKKERFSLILESASTNQTSMYLCASSLNNPREQYFGPGTRLTVT.

This clonotype appeared many times. The rearrangement joins TRBV19 to TRBJ2-4; D is unclear. CDR1 LNHDA and CDR2 SQIVND come from the germline V gene (reference sequence). V was clipped by 3 bases and J by 0 bases, with 12 bases between them. The CDR3 is 16 amino acids. The CDR3 region has the DNA TGTGCCAGTAGTATTGGAACAGACCTAGCCAAAAACATTCAGTACTTC. It codes for CASSIGTDLAKNIQYF. The complete variable domain, with remaining parts taken from reference TRBV19 and TRBJ2-4, reads DGGITQSPKYLFRKEGQNVTLSCEQNLNHDAMYWYRQDPGQGLRLIYYSQIVNDFQKGDIAEGYSVSREKKESFPLTVTSAQKNPTAFYLCASSIGTDLAKNIQYFGAGTRLSVL.

In its sample, this clonotype was seen many times. The chain joins TRBV20-1 to TRBJ2-3, with TRBD2 as a possible D gene (7 bases). The V end was cut by 4 bases, the J end by 5 bases, with 10 bases between. This CDR3 has 12 residues. Germline V gives CDR1 DFQATT, CDR2 SNEGSKA (reference sequence). CDR3 sequence: CSATRGGDTQYF. CDR3 sequence (DNA): TGCAGTGCTACTAGGGGGGGAGATACGCAGTATTTT.

This clonotype showed up many times. The J gene is TRBJ2-5, the V gene TRBV12-3 or TRBV12-4; 8 nucleotides align to TRBD2. Trimming took 9 bases from V and 7 from J; bases not matched to a gene: 4. The CDR3 length is 11 residues. DNA of the CDR3: TGTGCCAGTTCGGGGGGGAGGACCCAGTACTTC. This translates into CASSGGRTQYF.

This clonotype was counted only a few times. CDR3 sequence: CASSLRQTTGELFF. The CDR3 bases are TGTGCCAGCAGCCTCCGACAGACCACCGGGGAGCTGTTTTTT. The chain links TRBV7-2 to TRBJ2-2; D perhaps matches TRBD1 (5 bases). Germline V CDR1 and CDR2: SGHTA, FQGNSA. V lost 5 bases and J 4 bases, leaving 11 bases between the germline ends. The CDR3 runs 14 residues. Drawing the rest from reference TRBV7-2 and TRBJ2-2, the complete variable domain is GAGVSQSPSNKVTEKGKDVELRCDPISGHTALYWYRQSLGQGLEFLIYFQGNSAPDKSGLPSDRFSAERTGGSVSTLTIQRTQQEDSAVYLCASSLRQTTGELFFGEGSRLTVL.

This clonotype appeared many times. The J gene is TRBJ2-7, the V gene TRBV28, with TRBD2 as a possible D gene (6 bases). Trimming took off 6 bases at V and 2 bases at J, with 11 bases between the two ends. From germline, CDR1 is MDHEN and CDR2 SYDVKM. CDR3 length equals 13 residues. In nucleotides, the CDR3 is TGTGCCAGCAGAGGGGACTCGACCTACGAGCAGTACTTC. Translating gives CASRGDSTYEQYF.

This clonotype was seen at least ten times. The chain joins TRBV7-2 to TRBJ2-5; D is possibly TRBD2 (5 bases). Germline V CDR1 and CDR2: SGHTA, FQGNSA. The V and J ends lost 3 bases and 5 bases respectively, with 13 bases between them. This CDR3 has 14 residues. CDR3 sequence reads: CASSFVSGGETQYF. The CDR3 DNA is TGTGCCAGCAGCTTTGTTAGTGGAGGCGAGACCCAGTACTTC. Based on the CDR3 plus reference TRBV7-2 and TRBJ2-5, the full variable domain is GAGVSQSPSNKVTEKGKDVELRCDPISGHTALYWYRQSLGQGLEFLIYFQGNSAPDKSGLPSDRFSAERTGGSVSTLTIQRTQQEDSAVYLCASSFVSGGETQYFGPGTRLLVL.

This clonotype was seen once. A much larger clone is a single base away; this may be a read error. The chain carries TRBV2 and TRBJ1-5; D is perhaps TRBD1 (5 bases). This CDR3 is built from 18 residues. CDR1 is SNHLY and CDR2 is FYNNEI in the germline V gene. The CDR3: CAISLVGLRQRGNQPQHF. The DNA for the CDR3 is TGTGCCATCAGTTTAGTGGGGCTAAGACAGAGGGGAAATCAGCCCCAGCATTTT.

Many counts were recorded for this clonotype. The chain carries TRBV5-1 and TRBJ2-2; weak D call: TRBD1 (6 bases). The CDR3 is made up of 16 amino acids. In germline, CDR1 is SGHRS, CDR2 YFSETQ. Trimming stripped 2 bases from V and 0 bases from J, with 11 bases between. DNA of the CDR3: TGCGCCAGCAGCTTCTACAGGGTTGCGAACACCGGGGAGCTGTTTTTT. The encoded protein is CASSFYRVANTGELFF.

The CDR3 DNA reads as TGTGCCAGTAGTCCAGCGACTAGCGGGGGATTTAATGAGCAGTTCTTC. Translated: CASSPATSGGFNEQFF. The chain links TRBV19 to TRBJ2-1; TRBD2 aligns across 12 bases. The ends lost 5 bases at V and 7 bases at J; junction bases unmatched: 9. Per germline, CDR1 LNHDA and CDR2 SQIVND (reference sequence). This CDR3 comprises 16 residues.

This clonotype was counted a single time. It may be a read error: a sequence one base away is much more abundant. This chain uses TRBV4-3 with TRBJ2-1, with D tentatively TRBD1 or TRBD2 (6 bases each). From germline, CDR1 is LGHNA and CDR2 YSLEER. The CDR3 spans 19 residues. The CDR3 coding sequence is TGCGCCAGCAGCCAAGATCGAGGAGGGGGGCAAGGGAACTACAAAGAGCAGTTCTTC. Its protein product is CASSQDRGGGQGNYKEQFF.

This chain connects TRBV7-9 to TRBJ1-3; possible D gene TRBD1, 5 bases. V dropped 4 bases and J dropped 0 bases, with 10 bases sitting between them. This CDR3 comprises 15 residues. Germline assignment: CDR1 SEHNR and CDR2 FQNEAQ (reference sequence). CDR3 nucleotide sequence: TGTGCCAGCAGCTCGTCAGGGTCCTCTGGAAACACCATATATTTT. Its protein product is CASSSSGSSGNTIYF. Drawing the rest from reference TRBV7-9 and TRBJ1-3, the complete variable domain is DTGVSQNPRHKITKRGQNVTFRCDPISEHNRLYWYRQTLGQGPEFLTYFQNEAQLEKSRLLSDRFSAERPKGSFSTLEIQRTEQGDSAMYLCASSSSGSSGNTIYFGEGSWLTVV.

The sample holds many counts of this clonotype. The chain recombines TRBV20-1 with TRBJ2-5; D uncertain. The V gene's germline CDR1 is DFQATT and CDR2 SNEGSKA (reference sequence). V was clipped by 7 bases and J by 3 bases, with 15 bases between them. This CDR3 spans 13 amino acids. The CDR3 region is CSGKLPLEETQYF. The DNA of the CDR3 is TGCAGTGGGAAGTTGCCCCTGGAAGAGACCCAGTACTTC.

This clonotype showed up just a few times. The chain carries TRBV29-1 and TRBJ2-7, with a possible D match to TRBD2 (6 bases). This CDR3 comprises 13 residues. CDR1 SQVTM and CDR2 ANQGSEA come from the germline V gene. The ends were cut back, 4 bases at V and 0 bases at J, with 10 bases in the middle. CDR3 region: CSVAVGGSYEQYF. CDR3 in DNA: TGCAGCGTTGCAGTCGGGGGCTCCTACGAGCAGTACTTC.

This clonotype has ten or more counts. The chain combines TRBV28 with TRBJ1-5; a weak D match, TRBD1 (5 bases). V lost 0 bases and J 3 bases, leaving 6 bases between the germline ends. There are 14 residues in the CDR3. The V gene's germline CDR1 is MDHEN and CDR2 SYDVKM. CDR3 in amino acids: CASSLWGTNQPQHF. CDR3 nucleotides: TGTGCCAGCAGTTTATGGGGGACCAATCAGCCCCAGCATTTT.

In this sample, this clonotype turned up many times. V gene TRBV2 combines with J gene TRBJ2-2; 7 bases agree with TRBD1. Germline trimming cut 8 bases from V and 0 bases from J; bases unmatched to any gene: 9. Germline CDR1 reads SNHLY; CDR2 reads FYNNEI. This CDR3 contains 16 residues. The CDR3: CASEGQLVANTGELFF. CDR3 nucleotide sequence: TGTGCCAGCGAGGGACAGCTCGTCGCGAACACCGGGGAGCTGTTTTTT. The full variable domain, its missing parts supplied by reference TRBV2 and TRBJ2-2, is EPEVTQTPSHQVTQMGQEVILRCVPISNHLYFYWYRQILGQKVEFLVSFYNNEISEKSEIFDDQFSVERPDGSNFTLKIRSTKLEDSAMYFCASEGQLVANTGELFFGEGSRLTVL.

This clonotype was observed a few times. The chain couples TRBV19 to TRBJ2-2; 9 bases are shared with TRBD1. Germline trimming cut 6 bases from V and 2 bases from J; bases unmatched to any gene: 7. The CDR3 is 16 amino acids. CDR1 LNHDA and CDR2 SQIVND come from the germline V gene (reference sequence). In nucleotides, the CDR3 is TGTGCCAGTAGAGAGGTGGGACAGGGAAACACCGGGGAGCTGTTTTTT. Translated, it gives CASREVGQGNTGELFF.

This clonotype was found many times. The chain joins TRBV12-3 or TRBV12-4 to TRBJ1-5; unclear D gene. The germline V and J ends were trimmed by 2 bases and 6 bases, with 8 bases remaining between them. The CDR3 has 13 residues. CDR3 nucleotide sequence: TGTGCCAGCAGTTTAAAGGCGGGTCAGCCCCAGCATTTT. This translates into CASSLKAGQPQHF.

This clonotype was detected ten times or more. This chain links TRBV5-1 with TRBJ2-1; D is unresolved. CDR3 size: 15 residues. CDR1 and CDR2 (germline): SGHRS, YFSETQ. V shed 4 bases and J shed 0 bases, with 11 bases lying between them. In nucleotides, the CDR3 is TGCGCCAGCAGCACCGATTCAAGCTCCTACAATGAGCAGTTCTTC. Amino acids: CASSTDSSSYNEQFF.

This clonotype was detected many times. The chain is built from TRBV7-3 and TRBJ2-7, with no clear D. This CDR3 region has 13 residues. The V gene lost 3 bases and the J gene lost 9 bases, with 15 bases spanning the gap. Germline V lookup: CDR1 SGHTA, CDR2 FQGTGA. CDR3 nucleotides: TGTGCCAGCAGCTTCTCTCCCCCGTGGGTGCAGTACTTC. Its protein is CASSFSPPWVQYF.

This clonotype was seen many times. The rearrangement links TRBV28 to TRBJ1-2; TRBD1 agrees at 10 bases. CDR1 is MDHEN and CDR2 is SYDVKM in the germline V gene. The V gene end was trimmed by 5 bases and the J gene end by 8 bases; junction bases not matched to a gene: 14. The CDR3 is 16 residues long. The CDR3 nucleotides read TGTGCCAGCAGTCGAAATGACAGGGGGCGAGTGGGAGGCTACACCTTC. Translated: CASSRNDRGRVGGYTF.

This clonotype was observed at least ten times. The rearrangement joins TRBV7-9 to TRBJ1-6, with D tentatively TRBD1 (5 bases). This CDR3 is 14 amino acids long. Trimming removed 2 bases from V and 6 bases from J, with 8 bases in between. Germline V gives CDR1 SEHNR, CDR2 FQNEAQ (reference sequence). CDR3: CASSLWGLNSPLHF. Here the CDR3 DNA reads TGTGCCAGCAGCTTATGGGGCCTTAATTCACCCCTCCACTTT. Variable domain in full (rest from reference TRBV7-9 and TRBJ1-6): DTGVSQNPRHKITKRGQNVTFRCDPISEHNRLYWYRQTLGQGPEFLTYFQNEAQLEKSRLLSDRFSAERPKGSFSTLEIQRTEQGDSAMYLCASSLWGLNSPLHFGNGTRLTVT.

This clonotype has a count of ten or more. The chain employs TRBV28 and TRBJ2-7; TRBD2 matches at 10 bases. From germline, CDR1 is MDHEN and CDR2 SYDVKM. The ends lost 7 bases at V and 3 bases at J; junction bases unmatched: 6. The CDR3 has 14 amino acids. The CDR3 is CASTASGRGYEQYF. Written as DNA, the CDR3 is TGTGCCAGCACTGCTAGCGGGAGAGGCTACGAGCAGTACTTC.

This clonotype was counted ten times or more. This rearrangement joins TRBV10-3 to TRBJ1-5; maybe TRBD1 (5 bases). The CDR3 has 14 residues. Germline lookup yields CDR1 ENHRY and CDR2 SYGVKD. Trimming removed 6 bases from V and 7 bases from J, with 16 bases in between. The CDR3 is CAISIDSFGQPQHF. The DNA of the CDR3 is TGTGCCATCAGCATCGACAGTTTCGGACAGCCCCAGCATTTT.